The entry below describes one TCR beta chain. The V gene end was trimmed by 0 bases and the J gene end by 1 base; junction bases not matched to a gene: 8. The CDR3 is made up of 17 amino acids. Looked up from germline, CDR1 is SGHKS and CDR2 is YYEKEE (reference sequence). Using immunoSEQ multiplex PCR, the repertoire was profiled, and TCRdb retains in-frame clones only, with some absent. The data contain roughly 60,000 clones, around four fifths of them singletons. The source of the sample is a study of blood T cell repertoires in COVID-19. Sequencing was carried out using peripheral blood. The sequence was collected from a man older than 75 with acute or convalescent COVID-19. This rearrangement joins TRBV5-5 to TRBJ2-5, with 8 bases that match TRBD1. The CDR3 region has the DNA TGTGCCAGCAGCTTGGCCCCGGGGACAGGTAGCCAAGAGACCCAGTACTTC. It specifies CASSLAPGTGSQETQYF.